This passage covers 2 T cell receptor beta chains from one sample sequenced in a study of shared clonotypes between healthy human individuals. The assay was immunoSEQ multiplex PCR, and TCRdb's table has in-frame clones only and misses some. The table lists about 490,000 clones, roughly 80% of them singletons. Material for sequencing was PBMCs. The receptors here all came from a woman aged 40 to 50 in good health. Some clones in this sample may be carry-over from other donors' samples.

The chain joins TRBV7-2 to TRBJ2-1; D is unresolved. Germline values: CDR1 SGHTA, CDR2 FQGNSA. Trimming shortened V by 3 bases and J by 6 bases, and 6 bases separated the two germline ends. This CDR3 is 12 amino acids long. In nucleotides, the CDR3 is TGTGCCAGCAGCTTCTATCTCAATGAGCAGTTCTTC. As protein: CASSFYLNEQFF.

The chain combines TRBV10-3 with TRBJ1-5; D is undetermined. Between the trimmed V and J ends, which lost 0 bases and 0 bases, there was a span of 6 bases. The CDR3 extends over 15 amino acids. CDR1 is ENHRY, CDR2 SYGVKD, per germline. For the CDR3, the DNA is TGTGCCATCAGTGAGTCGTTCAGTAGCAATCAGCCCCAGCATTTT. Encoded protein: CAISESFSSNQPQHF.